The rows below give T cell receptor beta chains drawn from one sample of a study of shared clonotypes between healthy human individuals. Profiled with immunoSEQ multiplex PCR; TCRdb holds only in-frame clones, not every one. In the table there are roughly 86,000 clones, over 60% of which are singletons. Sequenced input: memory CD8+ T cells sorted from blood. The receptors here all came from a man younger than 45 in good health. The CDR3 runs from the conserved cysteine through the conserved F or W. D genes are given only for firm matches. Expanded clones are given a class, and other clones once, few, many or no size at all.

>TRBJ2-5|.|.|TRBV29-1
CSVALGIGETQYF
TGCAGCGTTGCCCTTGGGATAGGAGAGACCCAGTACTTC
>TRBJ2-5|.|.|TRBV5-1
CASSLARGPQETQYF
TGCGCCAGCAGCTTGGCCAGGGGTCCCCAAGAGACCCAGTACTTC
>TRBJ2-3|.|few|TRBV7-9
CASSSPWDESADTQYF
TGTGCCAGCAGCTCTCCCTGGGACGAGAGCGCAGATACGCAGTATTTT
>TRBJ2-7|TRBD1|.|TRBV15
CATSRGQGAFYEQYF
TGTGCCACCAGCAGAGGGCAGGGGGCTTTCTACGAGCAGTACTTC
>TRBJ1-5|TRBD1|.|TRBV29-1
CSARDRGMGQPQHF
TGCAGCGCCAGGGACAGGGGGATGGGGCAGCCCCAGCATTTT
>TRBJ1-2|.|many|TRBV27
CASSLVGGRMGYTF
TGTGCCAGCAGTTTAGTAGGGGGGCGGATGGGCTACACCTTC
>TRBJ2-7|TRBD2|.|TRBV19
CASSPPWGGRPQSYEQYF
TGTGCCAGTAGTCCCCCGTGGGGCGGGAGGCCCCAATCCTACGAGCAGTACTTC
>TRBJ1-3|TRBD1|once|TRBV19
CASHSGTGLGASGNTIYF
TGTGCCAGTCACTCCGGGACAGGGCTTGGGGCATCTGGAAACACCATATATTTT
>TRBJ1-2|TRBD1|.|TRBV13
CASSFAGQGHGYTF
TGTGCCAGCAGCTTTGCCGGACAGGGACATGGCTACACCTTC
>TRBJ2-1|.|.|TRBV28
CASSSSTVYLLF
TGTGCCAGCAGTTCTTCCACAGTCTACTTGCTCTTC
>TRBJ2-7|.|many|TRBV6-1
CASSESPDSPYEQYF
TGTGCCAGCAGTGAAAGCCCGGACTCCCCCTACGAGCAGTACTTC
>TRBJ2-1|TRBD1|many|TRBV5-4
CASRRDRGAYNEQFF
TGTGCCAGCAGACGGGACAGGGGGGCTTACAATGAGCAGTTCTTC
>TRBJ2-7|.|.|TRBV7-9
CASSLAGVDYEQYF
TGTGCCAGCAGCTTAGCGGGAGTTGACTACGAGCAGTACTTC
>TRBJ2-7|.|.|TRBV7-9
CASSRAGESSYEQYF
TGTGCCAGCAGCCGCGCAGGGGAAAGCTCCTACGAGCAGTACTTC
>TRBJ2-2|.|.|TRBV4-1
CATPQKGSWELFF
TGCGCCACCCCCCAAAAGGGGAGCTGGGAGCTGTTTTTT
>TRBJ1-2|.|.|TRBV7-2
CASSPAGPYGYTF
TGTGCCAGCAGCCCGGCCGGGCCCTATGGCTACACCTTC
>TRBJ2-7|TRBD1|few|TRBV6-5
CASSQGTGGYEQYF
TGTGCCAGCAGTCAAGGGACAGGGGGCTACGAGCAGTACTTC
>TRBJ2-7|TRBD2|few|TRBV28
CASSLSIPTSLFSYEQYF
TGTGCCAGCAGTTTAAGCATCCCGACTAGCTTATTCTCCTACGAGCAGTACTTC
>TRBJ2-5|.|few|TRBV4-1
CASSQEGGRDQETQYF
TGCGCCAGCAGCCAAGAGGGGGGCAGAGACCAAGAGACCCAGTACTTC
>TRBJ1-2|.|.|TRBV10-3
CAISEQANYGYTF
TGTGCCATCAGTGAACAGGCTAACTATGGCTACACCTTC
>TRBJ2-7|TRBD2|few|TRBV7-9
CASGLASGFWEQYF
TGTGCCAGCGGGTTGGCTAGCGGCTTTTGGGAGCAGTACTTC
>TRBJ2-7|TRBD2|.|TRBV5-5
CASSLGGTSGIYEQYF
TGTGCCAGCAGCTTGGGGGGGACTAGCGGGATCTACGAGCAGTACTTC
>TRBJ2-7|.|.|TRBV28
CASSSDGHLSYEQYF
TGTGCCAGCAGCTCCGACGGGCACTTATCCTACGAGCAGTACTTC
>TRBJ1-1|TRBD1|.|TRBV7-2
CASSLATGSATEAFF
TGTGCCAGCAGCTTAGCGACAGGGAGTGCCACTGAAGCTTTCTTT
>TRBJ2-5|.|.|TRBV5-4
CASSLGGSRGQETQYF
TGTGCCAGCAGCTTGGGAGGTTCAAGGGGCCAAGAGACCCAGTACTTC
>TRBJ2-1|TRBD2|once|TRBV4-2
CASSPDGSGQGNEQFF
TGTGCCAGCAGCCCCGACGGTAGCGGGCAGGGCAATGAGCAGTTCTTC
>TRBJ1-1|.|.|TRBV25-1
CASSGRSSNTEAFF
TGTGCCAGCAGTGGCAGATCGTCGAACACTGAAGCTTTCTTT
>TRBJ1-5|.|.|TRBV27
CASSLWGRGQPQHF
TGTGCCAGCAGTTTGTGGGGCCGGGGTCAGCCCCAGCATTTT
>TRBJ2-3|.|.|TRBV23-1
CASSQSGDTQYF
TGCGCCAGCAGTCAATCAGGGGATACGCAGTATTTT
>TRBJ1-5|TRBD1|.|TRBV11-1
CASSSDRGNQPQHF
TGTGCCAGCAGCTCGGACAGGGGGAATCAGCCCCAGCATTTT
>TRBJ2-2|TRBD2|.|TRBV27
CASSLNSGRPGELFF
TGTGCCAGCAGTTTAAATAGCGGGAGGCCCGGGGAGCTGTTTTTT
>TRBJ2-7|.|.|TRBV7-9
CASSLAMGLTSYEQYF
TGTGCCAGCAGCTTAGCGATGGGGTTAACGTCCTACGAGCAGTACTTC
>TRBJ2-1|.|.|TRBV4-1
CASSQATYPLFF
TGCGCCAGCAGCCAAGCAACCTATCCCCTGTTCTTC
>TRBJ2-1|TRBD2|.|TRBV7-9
CASSLARAGGSYNEQFF
TGTGCCAGCAGCTTAGCGAGGGCGGGGGGCTCCTACAATGAGCAGTTCTTC
>TRBJ1-4|TRBD1|.|TRBV6-6
CASSSTGKEKLFF
TGTGCCAGCAGCTCGACAGGGAAGGAAAAACTGTTTTTT
>TRBJ2-1|.|.|TRBV5-1
CASSLRFRDDNNEQFF
TGCGCCAGCAGCTTGCGATTCCGGGACGATAATAATGAGCAGTTCTTC
>TRBJ2-7|.|few|TRBV6-6
CASTESNEQYF
TGTGCCAGCACGGAGAGCAACGAGCAGTACTTC
>TRBJ2-5|TRBD2|few|TRBV19
CASSKAGGTETQYF
TGTGCCAGTAGTAAAGCGGGAGGGACAGAGACCCAGTACTTC
>TRBJ2-7|TRBD1|few|TRBV4-3
CASSRDSGTGEGEQYF
TGCGCCAGCAGCCGAGACTCCGGGACAGGGGAGGGCGAGCAGTACTTC
>TRBJ2-7|.|.|TRBV6-5
CASSFTGSSYEQYF
TGTGCCAGCAGTTTTACGGGTAGCTCCTACGAGCAGTACTTC
>TRBJ2-7|.|.|TRBV4-1
CASSQVTSSASYEQYF
TGCGCCAGCAGCCAAGTAACTAGCTCTGCGTCCTACGAGCAGTACTTC
>TRBJ2-4|TRBD1|few|TRBV2
CASSDWTGRSGENIQYF
TGTGCCAGCAGCGATTGGACAGGGAGGAGTGGGGAAAACATTCAGTACTTC
>TRBJ1-2|.|.|TRBV6-5
CASSYVGGRFSEGYTF
TGTGCCAGCAGTTACGTTGGCGGCAGGTTCTCGGAGGGCTACACCTTC
>TRBJ1-1|.|.|TRBV4-3
CASSQDFRGGAQGGKAFF
TGCGCCAGCAGCCAAGATTTTAGGGGGGGGGCGCAGGGTGGTAAAGCTTTCTTT
>TRBJ2-7|.|.|TRBV29-1
CSVGTTSYEQYF
TGCAGCGTTGGTACGACTTCCTACGAGCAGTACTTC
>TRBJ2-7|.|.|TRBV28
CASSSSGRLKIYEQYF
TGTGCCAGCAGCTCTTCAGGGAGGCTCAAGATATACGAGCAGTACTTC
>TRBJ2-1|.|.|TRBV5-1
CASSREAESSYNEQFF
TGCGCCAGCAGCCGGGAAGCGGAGAGCTCCTACAATGAGCAGTTCTTC
>TRBJ2-3|TRBD2|few|TRBV5-1
CASSLGGLAGTDTQYF
TGCGCCAGCAGCTTGGGCGGGCTAGCGGGCACAGATACGCAGTATTTT
>TRBJ2-7|.|once|TRBV5-5
CASSLQPVTSYEQYF
TGTGCCAGCAGCTTGCAGCCCGTAACTTCCTACGAGCAGTACTTC
>TRBJ2-7|.|few|TRBV2
CASREGFYEQYF
TGTGCCAGCAGGGAGGGGTTCTACGAGCAGTACTTC
>TRBJ2-4|.|.|TRBV10-1
CASSESWGAKNIQYF
TGCGCCAGCAGTGAGTCGTGGGGAGCCAAAAACATTCAGTACTTC
>TRBJ2-7|.|.|TRBV4-3
CASSQHGYEQYF
TGCGCCAGCAGCCAACACGGCTACGAGCAGTACTTC
>TRBJ2-3|TRBD1|.|TRBV14
CASSQDRTGTSTDTQYF
TGTGCCAGCAGCCAAGATCGGACAGGCACTAGCACAGATACGCAGTATTTT
>TRBJ2-7|TRBD1|.|TRBV7-9
CASSLKTGGSHEQYF
TGTGCCAGCAGCTTAAAGACAGGGGGTTCCCACGAGCAGTACTTC
>TRBJ2-6|.|.|TRBV11-2
CASSLQVSGANVLTF
TGTGCCAGCAGCTTGCAGGTGTCTGGGGCCAACGTCCTGACTTTC
>TRBJ2-7|TRBD1|.|TRBV18
CASSPPDRGVYEQYF
TGTGCCAGCTCACCACCCGACAGGGGGGTCTACGAGCAGTACTTC
>TRBJ1-1|.|.|TRBV18
CASSPKSQGRGTEAFF
TGTGCCAGCTCACCGAAGTCTCAGGGAAGGGGTACTGAAGCTTTCTTT
>TRBJ2-1|.|.|TRBV29-1
CSGWGSGGNEQFF
TGCAGCGGGTGGGGTAGCGGTGGTAATGAGCAGTTCTTC